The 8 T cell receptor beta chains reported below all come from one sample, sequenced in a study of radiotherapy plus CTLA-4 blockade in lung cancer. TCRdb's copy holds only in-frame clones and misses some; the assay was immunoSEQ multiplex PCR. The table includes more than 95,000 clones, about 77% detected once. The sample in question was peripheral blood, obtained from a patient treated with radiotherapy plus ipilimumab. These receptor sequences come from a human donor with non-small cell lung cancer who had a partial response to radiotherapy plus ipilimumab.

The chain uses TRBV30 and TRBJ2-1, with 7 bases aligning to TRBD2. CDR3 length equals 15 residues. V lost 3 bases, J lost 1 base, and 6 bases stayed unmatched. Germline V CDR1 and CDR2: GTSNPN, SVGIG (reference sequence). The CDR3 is CAWRSLAASYNEQFF. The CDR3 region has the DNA TGTGCCTGGAGAAGTCTAGCGGCTTCCTACAATGAGCAGTTCTTC.

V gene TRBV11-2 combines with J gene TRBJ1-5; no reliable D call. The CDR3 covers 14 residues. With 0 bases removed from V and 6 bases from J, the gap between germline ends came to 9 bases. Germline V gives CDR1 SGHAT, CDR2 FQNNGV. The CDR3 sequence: CASSLDRHSQPQHF. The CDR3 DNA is TGTGCCAGCAGCTTAGATCGGCACAGTCAGCCCCAGCATTTT.

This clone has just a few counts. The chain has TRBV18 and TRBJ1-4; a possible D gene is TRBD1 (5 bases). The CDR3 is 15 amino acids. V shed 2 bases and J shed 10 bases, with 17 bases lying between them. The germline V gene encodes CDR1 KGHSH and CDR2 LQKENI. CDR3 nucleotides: TGTGCCAGCTCACCATCTGAGTCCGGGGGTGGAAAACTGTTTTTT. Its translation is CASSPSESGGGKLFF.

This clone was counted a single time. CDR3 sequence: CASSSPARLGYEQYV. Here the CDR3 DNA reads TGTGCCAGCAGCTCCCCCGCCAGGTTGGGCTACGAGCAGTACGTC. This chain uses TRBV28 with TRBJ2-7; D gene unclear. Germline V CDR1 and CDR2: MDHEN, SYDVKM. The CDR3 consists of 15 residues. V was pared by 6 bases and J by 3 bases, with 18 bases between.

CDR3 in DNA: TGTGCTAGTGGTTTGGATAGCGGGAGGGCCGGCGATACGCAGTATTTT. Amino acid sequence: CASGLDSGRAGDTQYF. This chain joins TRBV12-5 and TRBJ2-3; 11 nucleotides match TRBD2. Germline CDR1 and CDR2: LGHNT and FRNRAP. This CDR3 contains 16 residues. The trim removed 1 base at V and 6 bases at J, leaving 6 bases unmatched.

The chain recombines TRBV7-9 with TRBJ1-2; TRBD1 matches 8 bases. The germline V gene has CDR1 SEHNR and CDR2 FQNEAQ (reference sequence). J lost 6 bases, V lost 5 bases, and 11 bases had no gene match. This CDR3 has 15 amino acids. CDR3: CASSSGTGHADGYTF. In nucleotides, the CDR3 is TGTGCCAGCAGCAGCGGGACAGGCCATGCCGATGGCTACACCTTC. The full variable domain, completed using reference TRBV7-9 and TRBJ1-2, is DTGVSQNPRHKITKRGQNVTFRCDPISEHNRLYWYRQTLGQGPEFLTYFQNEAQLEKSRLLSDRFSAERPKGSFSTLEIQRTEQGDSAMYLCASSSGTGHADGYTFGSGTRLTVV.

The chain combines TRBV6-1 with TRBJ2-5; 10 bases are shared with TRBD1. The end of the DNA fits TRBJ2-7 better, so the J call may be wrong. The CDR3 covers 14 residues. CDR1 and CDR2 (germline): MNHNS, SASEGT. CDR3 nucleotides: TGTGCCAGCATTCGGACAGGGGGGGCCTACGAGCAGTACTTC. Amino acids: CASIRTGGAYEQYF.

The CDR3 reads CSARDFNTQYF. DNA for the CDR3: TGCAGTGCTAGAGATTTCAATACGCAGTATTTT. The genes are TRBV20-1 and TRBJ2-3; D is unclear. CDR1 DFQATT and CDR2 SNEGSKA come from the germline V gene (reference sequence). The V gene lost 0 bases and the J gene lost 7 bases, with 5 bases spanning the gap. CDR3 size: 11 residues.